Listed below are T cell receptor beta chains from one sample, sequenced in a study of OX40 agonist ivuxolimab in advanced cancers. This table comes from immunoSEQ multiplex PCR, and its TCRdb copy is limited to in-frame clones, with some not included. The data hold tens of thousands of clones, with about 90% observed a single time. The source material was CD4+ or CD8+ T cells sorted from blood, sampled in a trial of the OX40 agonist ivuxolimab. The receptors shown here come from an adult with an advanced solid tumor such as melanoma, head and neck, liver or kidney cancer. Both conserved end residues are part of each CDR3. Fields, in order: clone size, J gene, V gene, D gene, CDR3 DNA, CDR3 protein. The D gene is left open where the match is weak. The size field is filled for only some rows; it gives once, few, many or a size class.

NA TRBJ2-7 TRBV14 NA TGTGCCAGCAGCCAAGGGGAGGGGGCTACTTACGAGCAGTACTTC CASSQGEGATYEQYF
NA TRBJ1-2 TRBV4-1 NA TGCGCCAGCAGCCAAGCGCCGGGGGACTATGGCTACACCTTC CASSQAPGDYGYTF
NA TRBJ2-1 TRBV7-9 NA TGTGCCAGCAGCTTAGCTGTCGCCAGGCTCGATCCCAACAATGAGCAGTTCTTC CASSLAVARLDPNNEQFF
NA TRBJ1-3 TRBV7-2 NA TGTGCCAGCAGCCTTCCTCGAGGCCCCGGGACATACTCTGGAAACACCATATATTTT CASSLPRGPGTYSGNTIYF
few TRBJ2-3 TRBV7-9 NA TGTGCCAGCAGGGGCGGGGGCGGCCGGGGCACAGATACGCAGTATTTT CASRGGGGRGTDTQYF
NA TRBJ2-5 TRBV5-1 NA TGCGCCAGCAGCTTGGCCGGCAGTTCCGAGGACCAGTACTTC CASSLAGSSEDQYF
NA TRBJ2-3 TRBV28 TRBD2 TGTGCCAGCAGTTCAGGACTAGCGTTCGATACGCAGTATTTT CASSSGLAFDTQYF
many TRBJ2-1 TRBV7-9 TRBD1 TGTGCCAGCAGCTTAAGTCAGGGGGCTTACAATGAGCAGTTCTTC CASSLSQGAYNEQFF
NA TRBJ2-7 TRBV27 TRBD2 TGTGCCAGCAGACAACCGGGGCTAGCGGGAACGTACGAGCAGTACTTC CASRQPGLAGTYEQYF
NA TRBJ2-2 TRBV7-8 TRBD2 TGTGCCAGCAGCCCCAGTTGGGGACTAGCGTTAGGGACCGGGGAGCTGTTTTTT CASSPSWGLALGTGELFF
NA TRBJ1-2 TRBV6-6 TRBD1 TGTGCCAGCAGTTACGTGTTGGGCGGACAGGGTGATTTTTATGCCTTC CASSYVLGGQGDFYAF
NA TRBJ1-5 TRBV7-8 TRBD1 TGTGCCAGCAGCTTAGCGGGGGGACAGGATCAGCCCCAGCATTTT CASSLAGGQDQPQHF
once TRBJ2-1 TRBV4-1 NA TGCGCCAGCAGCCAAGATCCGGGCGGGGAAGATTATGAGCAGTTCTTC CASSQDPGGEDYEQFF
NA TRBJ1-1 TRBV7-2 NA TGTGCCAGCAGCATTGTAGGAGCGAACACTGAAGCTTTCTTT CASSIVGANTEAFF
NA TRBJ1-1 TRBV4-1 NA TGCGCCAGCAGCCAAGAACCGGTCGGACAGTTGTTAGGTGTTTCTGAAGCTTTCTTT CASSQEPVGQLLGVSEAFF
NA TRBJ2-7 TRBV7-2 NA TGTGCCAGCAGCTTATCACAGGGCAACTACGAGCAGTACTTC CASSLSQGNYEQYF
NA TRBJ1-1 TRBV6-1 NA TGTGCCAGCAGTGACAGCTGGGCAGGGTCGAGAACTGAAGCTTTCTTT CASSDSWAGSRTEAFF
NA TRBJ2-6 TRBV5-6 TRBD2 TGTGCCAGCAGTTCCGCGAGCGGGAGCATCTCTGGGGCCAACGTCCTGACTTTC CASSSASGSISGANVLTF
NA TRBJ1-1 TRBV19 TRBD1 TGTGCCAGCCAGCCTCTCCACGGGACAGGAGACACTGAAGCTTTCTTT CASQPLHGTGDTEAFF
once TRBJ2-3 TRBV29-1 NA TGCAGCGTTGAAGATCGGGGGCAGGGAGGGAGCGCAGATACGCAGTATTTT CSVEDRGQGGSADTQYF
once TRBJ2-2 TRBV28 NA TGTGCCAGCAGTTTTTTCCGAGGAACCGGGGAGCTGTTTTTT CASSFFRGTGELFF
once TRBJ2-7 TRBV29-1 NA TGCAGCGCCCTGGACCCGGGCCTCTACGAGCAGTACTTC CSALDPGLYEQYF